Listed here are 8 T cell receptor beta chains from one sample, sequenced in a study of OX40 agonist ivuxolimab in advanced cancers. Repertoires were generated with immunoSEQ multiplex PCR, while TCRdb's copy carries only in-frame clones and drops some. The table shows fewer than 25,000 clones, with 75% to 90% occurring only once. The specimen was CD4+ or CD8+ T cells sorted from blood, collected in a trial of the OX40 agonist ivuxolimab. Receptor source: an adult with an advanced solid tumor such as melanoma, head and neck, liver or kidney cancer.

The chain employs TRBV7-6 and TRBJ2-7; weak D call: TRBD2 (6 bases). Trimming shortened V by 5 bases and J by 0 bases, and 8 bases separated the two germline ends. This CDR3 has 13 amino acids. The germline V gene encodes CDR1 SGHVS and CDR2 FNYEAQ. For the CDR3, the DNA is TGTGCCAGCAGCGGAGGGTCCTCCTACGAGCAGTACTTC. The encoded protein is CASSGGSSYEQYF.

In this sample, this clone turned up a few times. DNA of the CDR3: TGTGCCAGCAGCAACCGGGACGGAGAACGGACTGAAGCTTTCTTT. Amino acid sequence: CASSNRDGERTEAFF. The chain links TRBV9 to TRBJ1-1; possible D gene TRBD1, 5 bases. The germline V gene has CDR1 SGDLS and CDR2 YYNGEE. The germline V and J ends were trimmed by 4 bases and 5 bases, with 18 bases remaining between them. This CDR3 has 15 amino acids.

CDR3: CASRGQGSSYEQYF. CDR3 sequence (DNA): TGTGCCAGCAGGGGACAGGGGTCCTCCTACGAGCAGTACTTC. The chain is built from TRBV6-1 and TRBJ2-7, with TRBD1 identical over 10 bases. Per the germline V gene, CDR1 is MNHNS and CDR2 is SASEGT. With V trimmed by 6 bases and J by 0 bases, 2 bases remained unmatched. The CDR3 runs to 14 residues.

Relative to its sample, this clone is medium-sized (0.01 to 0.1%). V usage is TRBV7-8 and J usage is TRBJ2-1; TRBD2 might be the D (5 bases). The germline gives CDR1 SGHVS, CDR2 FQNEAQ. V was cut by 1 base and J by 7 bases, with 11 bases left in between. The CDR3 is 14 amino acids. The CDR3, as DNA: TGTGCCAGCAGCTTAGGGCTAGCCCCTAATGAGCAGTTCTTC. As protein: CASSLGLAPNEQFF. Full variable domain (remainder filled in from reference TRBV7-8 and TRBJ2-1): GAGVSQSPRYKVAKRGQDVALRCDPISGHVSLFWYQQALGQGPEFLTYFQNEAQLDKSGLPSDRFFAERPEGSVSTLKIQRTQQEDSAVYLCASSLGLAPNEQFFGPGTRLTVL.

The gene calls are TRBV5-4 and TRBJ2-3; D gene unclear. The CDR3 contains 13 residues. CDR1 and CDR2 (germline): SGHNT, YYREEE (reference sequence). V gave up 4 bases and J gave up 6 bases, with 12 bases separating them. In DNA, the CDR3 is TGTGCCAGCAGCCACGGCCGGACGGATACGCAGTATTTT. Its translation: CASSHGRTDTQYF. The full variable domain, its missing parts supplied by reference TRBV5-4 and TRBJ2-3, is ETGVTQSPTHLIKTRGQQVTLRCSSQSGHNTVSWYQQALGQGPQFIFQYYREEENGRGNFPPRFSGLQFPNYSSELNVNALELDDSALYLCASSHGRTDTQYFGPGTRLTVL.

This chain connects TRBV13 to TRBJ1-1, with 11 bases identical to TRBD1. The germline CDR1 and CDR2 sequences are PRHDT and FYEKMQ (reference sequence). This CDR3 has 12 amino acids. V was clipped by 8 bases and J by 10 bases; unmatched bases: 6. The CDR3 DNA reads TGTGCCAGCTTGGGACAGGGGGTGGGAGCTTTCTTT. Encoded protein: CASLGQGVGAFF.

This chain connects TRBV2 to TRBJ2-2; no clear D. Germline V gene lookup returns CDR1 SNHLY and CDR2 FYNNEI. Trimming shortened V by 1 base and J by 3 bases, and 3 bases separated the two germline ends. The CDR3 runs to 13 residues. CDR3 region: CASSEVDTGELFF. As DNA, the CDR3 is TGTGCCAGCAGTGAAGTCGACACCGGGGAGCTGTTTTTT.

This clone was counted a single time. The V gene is TRBV9, the J gene TRBJ2-7, with 10 bases fitting TRBD2. The V segment lost 0 bases and the J segment 2 bases; nucleotides outside the gene matches: 8. CDR1 and CDR2 (germline): SGDLS, YYNGEE. This CDR3 is built from 17 residues. Here the CDR3 DNA reads TGTGCCAGCAGCGTAGCGGCTAGCGGGAGAGAAGCCTACGAGCAGTACTTC. It is translated as CASSVAASGREAYEQYF.